These 5 T cell receptor beta chains were sequenced from one sample in a study of shared clonotypes between healthy human individuals. Libraries were prepared by immunoSEQ multiplex PCR; TCRdb keeps only in-frame clonotypes and omits some of them. The repertoire has some 2,100,000 clones, 95% of them found once; the top ten carry approximately 0.13%. Sequenced material: naive CD4+ T cells sorted from blood. Described subset: CD45RA+ positively selected. These TCRs come from a man younger than 35 in good health.

V and J are TRBV5-6 and TRBJ2-3; 7 positions agree with TRBD1. With 0 bases clipped from V and 4 bases from J, the junction kept 5 bases outside the gene matches. CDR3 length: 15 amino acids. Germline CDR1 reads SGHDT; CDR2 reads YYEEEE. CDR3 residues: CASSLDRGNADTQYF. CDR3 nucleotide sequence: TGTGCCAGCAGCTTGGACAGGGGAAACGCAGATACGCAGTATTTT.

In this sample, this clone turned up once. The chain carries TRBV18 and TRBJ2-3, with D maybe TRBD2 (5 bases). V lost 6 bases, J lost 10 bases, and 14 bases lay in between. Germline V gene lookup returns CDR1 KGHSH and CDR2 LQKENI. The CDR3 is made up of 12 amino acids. CDR3 in DNA: TGTGCCAGCTCGCCTAGCCGCGATGCGCAGTATTTT. This sequence encodes CASSPSRDAQYF.

The chain employs TRBV30 and TRBJ2-4, with D possibly matching TRBD2 (5 bases). The CDR3 loop spans 12 amino acids. Deletions cut 3 bases from V and 7 bases from J, with 10 bases between. Germline V lookup: CDR1 GTSNPN, CDR2 SVGIG (reference sequence). CDR3 sequence (DNA): TGTGCCTGGAGCGAACTAGGGAACATTCAGTACTTC. It translates to CAWSELGNIQYF.

The chain has TRBV6-6 and TRBJ2-2; maybe TRBD1 (6 bases). Trimming took 2 bases from V and 5 from J, leaving 15 bases between them. Germline CDR1 is MNHNY and CDR2 is SVGAGI (reference sequence). The CDR3 has 16 residues. The CDR3 sequence: CASSYLKGGGTGELFF. The DNA of the CDR3 is TGTGCCAGCAGTTACCTCAAAGGGGGTGGAACCGGGGAGCTGTTTTTT.

On this clone: Other DNA sequences in this sample translate to the same CDR3. This chain links TRBV5-1 with TRBJ2-3; possible D gene TRBD1, 6 bases. Germline V gene lookup returns CDR1 SGHRS and CDR2 YFSETQ. V lost 0 bases to trimming and J lost 4 bases, with 9 bases between them. The CDR3 sequence is 14 residues long. CDR3 loop: CASSLAGVADTQYF. The CDR3 coding sequence is TGCGCCAGCAGCTTGGCAGGGGTGGCAGATACGCAGTATTTT.